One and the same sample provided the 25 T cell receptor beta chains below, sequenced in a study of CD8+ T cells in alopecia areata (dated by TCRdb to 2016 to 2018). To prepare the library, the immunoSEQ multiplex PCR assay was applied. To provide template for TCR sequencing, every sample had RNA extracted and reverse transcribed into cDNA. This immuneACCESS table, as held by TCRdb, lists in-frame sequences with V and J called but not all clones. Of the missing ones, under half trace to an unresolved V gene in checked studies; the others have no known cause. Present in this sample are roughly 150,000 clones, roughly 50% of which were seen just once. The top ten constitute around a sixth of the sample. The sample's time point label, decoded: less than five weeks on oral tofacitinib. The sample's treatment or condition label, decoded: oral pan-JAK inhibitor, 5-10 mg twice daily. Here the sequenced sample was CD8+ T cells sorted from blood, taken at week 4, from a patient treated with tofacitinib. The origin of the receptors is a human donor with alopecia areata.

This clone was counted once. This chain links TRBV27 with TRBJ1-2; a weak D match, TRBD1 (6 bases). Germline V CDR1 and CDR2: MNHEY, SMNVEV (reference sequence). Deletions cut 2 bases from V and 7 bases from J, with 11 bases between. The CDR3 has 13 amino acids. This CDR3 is CASSLIQGFGYTF. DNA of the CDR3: TGTGCCAGCAGTTTAATACAGGGTTTTGGCTACACCTTC.

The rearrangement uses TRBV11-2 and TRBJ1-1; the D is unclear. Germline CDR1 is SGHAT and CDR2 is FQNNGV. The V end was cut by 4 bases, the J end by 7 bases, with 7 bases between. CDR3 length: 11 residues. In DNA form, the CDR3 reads TGTGCCAGCAGCTCGCGCGGTGAAGCTTTCTTT. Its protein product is CASSSRGEAFF. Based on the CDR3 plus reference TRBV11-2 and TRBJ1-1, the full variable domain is EAGVAQSPRYKIIEKRQSVAFWCNPISGHATLYWYQQILGQGPKLLIQFQNNGVVDDSQLPKDRFSAERLKGVDSTLKIQPAKLEDSAVYLCASSSRGEAFFGQGTRLTVV.

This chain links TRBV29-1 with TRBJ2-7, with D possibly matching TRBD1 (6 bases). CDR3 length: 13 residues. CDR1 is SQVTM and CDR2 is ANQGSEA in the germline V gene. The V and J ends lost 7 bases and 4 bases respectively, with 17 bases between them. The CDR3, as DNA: TGCAGCGCCACCGGGACATCACTATACGAGCAGTACTTC. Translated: CSATGTSLYEQYF.

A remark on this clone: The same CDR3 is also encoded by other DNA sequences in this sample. CDR3 in DNA: TGCGCCAGCAGCTTGGCTGGAGAGACCCAGTACTTC. Encoded protein: CASSLAGETQYF. V gene TRBV5-1 combines with J gene TRBJ2-5; D is unclear. The CDR3 runs to 12 residues. Germline CDR1 reads SGHRS; CDR2 reads YFSETQ. Between the trimmed V and J ends, which lost 0 bases and 4 bases, there was a span of 4 bases. Full variable domain (outside the CDR3, taken from reference TRBV5-1 and TRBJ2-5): KAGVTQTPRYLIKTRGQQVTLSCSPISGHRSVSWYQQTPGQGLQFLFEYFSETQRNKGNFPGRFSGRQFSNSRSEMNVSTLELGDSALYLCASSLAGETQYFGPGTRLLVL.

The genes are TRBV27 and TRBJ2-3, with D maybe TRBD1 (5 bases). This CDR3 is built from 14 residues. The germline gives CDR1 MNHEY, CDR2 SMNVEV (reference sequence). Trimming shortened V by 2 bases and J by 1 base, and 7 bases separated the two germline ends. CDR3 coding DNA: TGTGCCAGCAGTTTACTAGGGGGCACAGATACGCAGTATTTT. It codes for CASSLLGGTDTQYF.

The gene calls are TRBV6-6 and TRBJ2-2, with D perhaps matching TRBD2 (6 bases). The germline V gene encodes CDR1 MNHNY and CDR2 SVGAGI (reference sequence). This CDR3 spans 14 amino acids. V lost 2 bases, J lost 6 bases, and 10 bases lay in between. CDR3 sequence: CASSYGDSSGELFF. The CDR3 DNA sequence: TGTGCCAGCAGTTACGGGGACTCCTCCGGGGAGCTGTTTTTT.

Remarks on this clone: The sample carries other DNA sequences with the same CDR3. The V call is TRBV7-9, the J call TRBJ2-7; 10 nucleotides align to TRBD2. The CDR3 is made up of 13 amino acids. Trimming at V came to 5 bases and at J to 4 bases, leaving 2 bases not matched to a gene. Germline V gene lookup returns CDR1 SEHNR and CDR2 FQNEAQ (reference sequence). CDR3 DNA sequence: TGTGCCAGCAGCCCTAGCGGGGGATACGAGCAGTACTTC. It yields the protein CASSPSGGYEQYF. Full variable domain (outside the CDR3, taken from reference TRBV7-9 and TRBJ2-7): DTGVSQNPRHKITKRGQNVTFRCDPISEHNRLYWYRQTLGQGPEFLTYFQNEAQLEKSRLLSDRFSAERPKGSFSTLEIQRTEQGDSAMYLCASSPSGGYEQYFGPGTRLTVT.

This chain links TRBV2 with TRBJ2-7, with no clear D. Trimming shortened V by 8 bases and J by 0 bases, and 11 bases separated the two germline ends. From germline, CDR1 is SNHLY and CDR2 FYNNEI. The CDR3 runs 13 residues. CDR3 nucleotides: TGTGCCAGCTGGGCGGAGAGCTCCTACGAGCAGTACTTC. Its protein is CASWAESSYEQYF.

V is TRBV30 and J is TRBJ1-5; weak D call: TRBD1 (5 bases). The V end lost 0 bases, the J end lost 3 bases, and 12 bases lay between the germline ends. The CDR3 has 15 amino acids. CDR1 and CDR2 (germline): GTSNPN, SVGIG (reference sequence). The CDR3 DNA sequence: TGTGCCTGGAGTGTCCCAGGGTATAACAATCAGCCCCAGCATTTT. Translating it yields CAWSVPGYNNQPQHF. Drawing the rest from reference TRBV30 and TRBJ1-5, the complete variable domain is SQTIHQWPATLVQPVGSPLSLECTVEGTSNPNLYWYRQAAGRGLQLLFYSVGIGQISSEVPQNLSASRPQDRQFILSSKKLLLSDSGFYLCAWSVPGYNNQPQHFGDGTRLSIL.

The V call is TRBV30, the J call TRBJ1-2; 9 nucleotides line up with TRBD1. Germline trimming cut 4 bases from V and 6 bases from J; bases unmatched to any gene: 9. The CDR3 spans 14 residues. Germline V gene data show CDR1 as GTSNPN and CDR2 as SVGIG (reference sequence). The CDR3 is CAWTAGQGRDGYTF. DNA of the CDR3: TGTGCCTGGACCGCCGGACAGGGGAGGGATGGCTACACCTTC.

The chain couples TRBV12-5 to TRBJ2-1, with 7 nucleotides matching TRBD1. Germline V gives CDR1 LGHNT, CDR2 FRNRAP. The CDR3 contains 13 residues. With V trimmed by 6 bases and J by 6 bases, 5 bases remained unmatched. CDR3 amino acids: CASGPGQSNEQFF. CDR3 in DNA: TGTGCTAGTGGGCCGGGACAGAGCAATGAGCAGTTCTTC.

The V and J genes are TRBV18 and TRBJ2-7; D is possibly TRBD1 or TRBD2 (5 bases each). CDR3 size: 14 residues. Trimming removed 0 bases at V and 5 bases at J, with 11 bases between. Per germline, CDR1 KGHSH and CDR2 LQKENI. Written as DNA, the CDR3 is TGTGCCAGCTCACCACCGGGGGAGCGGCACGAGCAGTACTTC. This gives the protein CASSPPGERHEQYF.

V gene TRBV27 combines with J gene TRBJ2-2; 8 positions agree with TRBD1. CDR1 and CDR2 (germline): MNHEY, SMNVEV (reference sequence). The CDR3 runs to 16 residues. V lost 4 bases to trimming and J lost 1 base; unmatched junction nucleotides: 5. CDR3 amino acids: CASSSRTGLNTGELFF. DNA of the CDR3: TGTGCCAGCAGTTCTCGGACAGGGCTGAACACCGGGGAGCTGTTTTTT.

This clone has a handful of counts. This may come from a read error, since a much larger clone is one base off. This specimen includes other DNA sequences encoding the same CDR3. CDR3 nucleotides: TGTGCCAGCAGCCCGGGACCTAACTACGAGCAGTACTTC. This sequence encodes CASSPGPNYEQYF. The chain links TRBV7-6 to TRBJ2-7, with D perhaps TRBD1 or TRBD2 (5 bases each). Germline CDR1 and CDR2: SGHVS and FNYEAQ. V was clipped by 5 bases and J by 3 bases, with 11 bases between them. The CDR3 contains 13 residues.

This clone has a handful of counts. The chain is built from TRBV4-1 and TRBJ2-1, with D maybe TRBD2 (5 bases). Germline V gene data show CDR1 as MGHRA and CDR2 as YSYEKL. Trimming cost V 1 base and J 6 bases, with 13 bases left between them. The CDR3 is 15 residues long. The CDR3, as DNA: TGCGCCAGCAGCCAAGTCTCCGGGGTAATCAATGAGCAGTTCTTC. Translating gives CASSQVSGVINEQFF.

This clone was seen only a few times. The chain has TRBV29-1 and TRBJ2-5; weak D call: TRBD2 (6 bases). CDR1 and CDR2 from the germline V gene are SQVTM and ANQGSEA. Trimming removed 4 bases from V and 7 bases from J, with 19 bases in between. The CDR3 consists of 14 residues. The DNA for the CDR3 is TGCAGCGTTGCGGCCGGGTTGGAGGGAGGGACCCAGTACTTC. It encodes CSVAAGLEGGTQYF.

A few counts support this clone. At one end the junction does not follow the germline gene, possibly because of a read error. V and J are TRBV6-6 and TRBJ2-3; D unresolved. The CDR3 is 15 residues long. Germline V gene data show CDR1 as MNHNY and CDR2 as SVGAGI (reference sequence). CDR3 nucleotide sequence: TGTGCCAGCAGTGACTCAGTCGGTAGCACAGATACGCAGTATTTT. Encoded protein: CASSDSVGSTDTQYF.

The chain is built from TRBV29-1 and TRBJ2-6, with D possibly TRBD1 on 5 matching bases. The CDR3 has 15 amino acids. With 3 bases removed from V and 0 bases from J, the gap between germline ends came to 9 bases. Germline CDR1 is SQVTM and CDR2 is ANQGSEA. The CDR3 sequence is CSVEGDSSGANVLTF. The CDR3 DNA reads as TGCAGCGTTGAGGGTGACAGCTCTGGGGCCAACGTCCTGACTTTC.

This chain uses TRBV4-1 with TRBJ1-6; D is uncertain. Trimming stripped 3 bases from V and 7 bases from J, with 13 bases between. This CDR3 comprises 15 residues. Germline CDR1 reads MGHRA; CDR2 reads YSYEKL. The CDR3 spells CASSHVAQRNSPLHF. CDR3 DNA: TGCGCCAGCAGCCATGTGGCCCAGAGGAATTCACCCCTCCACTTT.

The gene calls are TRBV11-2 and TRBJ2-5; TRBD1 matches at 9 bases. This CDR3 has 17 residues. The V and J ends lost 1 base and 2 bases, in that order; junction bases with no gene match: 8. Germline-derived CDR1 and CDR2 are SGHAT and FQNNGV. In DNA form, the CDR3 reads TGTGCCAGCAGCTTAGTCGGGGGGACAGGGATTCAAGAGACCCAGTACTTC. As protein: CASSLVGGTGIQETQYF. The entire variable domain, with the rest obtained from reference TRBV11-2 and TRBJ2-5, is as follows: EAGVAQSPRYKIIEKRQSVAFWCNPISGHATLYWYQQILGQGPKLLIQFQNNGVVDDSQLPKDRFSAERLKGVDSTLKIQPAKLEDSAVYLCASSLVGGTGIQETQYFGPGTRLLVL.

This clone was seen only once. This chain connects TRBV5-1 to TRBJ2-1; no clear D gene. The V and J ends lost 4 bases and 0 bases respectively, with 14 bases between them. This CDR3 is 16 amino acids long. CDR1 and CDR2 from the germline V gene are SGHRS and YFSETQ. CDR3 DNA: TGCGCCAGCAGCGGGTTGGAAACGGTCTCCTACAATGAGCAGTTCTTC. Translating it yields CASSGLETVSYNEQFF.

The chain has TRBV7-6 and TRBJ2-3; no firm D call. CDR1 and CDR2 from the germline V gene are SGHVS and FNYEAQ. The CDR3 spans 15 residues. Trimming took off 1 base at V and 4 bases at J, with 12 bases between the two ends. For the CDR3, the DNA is TGTGCCAGCAGCTTAGTCGGGTTCGGCGCAGATACGCAGTATTTT. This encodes CASSLVGFGADTQYF.

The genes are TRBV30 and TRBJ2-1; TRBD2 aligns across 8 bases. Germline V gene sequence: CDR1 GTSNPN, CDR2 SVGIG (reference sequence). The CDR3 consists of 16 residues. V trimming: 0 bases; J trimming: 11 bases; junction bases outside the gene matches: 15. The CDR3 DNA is TGTGCCTGGAGTGTAGGGATTAGCGGGGTAACTAGACAGCAGTTCTTC. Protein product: CAWSVGISGVTRQQFF.

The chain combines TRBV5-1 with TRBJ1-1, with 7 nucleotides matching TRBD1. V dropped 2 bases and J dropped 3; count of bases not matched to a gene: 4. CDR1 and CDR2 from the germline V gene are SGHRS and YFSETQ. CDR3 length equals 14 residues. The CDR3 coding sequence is TGCGCCAGCAGCTTCCGACAGGGCGACACTGAAGCTTTCTTT. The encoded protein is CASSFRQGDTEAFF.

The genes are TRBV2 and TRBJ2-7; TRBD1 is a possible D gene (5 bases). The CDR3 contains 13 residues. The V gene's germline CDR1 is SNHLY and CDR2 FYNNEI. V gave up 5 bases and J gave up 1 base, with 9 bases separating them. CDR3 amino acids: CASSPRVSYEQYF. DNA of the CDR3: TGTGCCAGCAGTCCCAGGGTTTCCTACGAGCAGTACTTC.